Described below is a single T cell receptor (beta chain) sequence and its context. The antigen it binds to is not known. No base quality information exists; no much larger clone differs at one position. These data are taken from a study of T cells after posttransplantation cyclophosphamide (dated by TCRdb to about 2016). In terms of the full investigation: The study tracked T cell repertoire reconstitution by TRB sequencing after myeloablative bone marrow transplantation using posttransplantation cyclophosphamide as GVHD prophylaxis. Antigen receptor sequencing covered samples from 30 to 45 PTCy-treated patients and about 17 of their related bone marrow donors. Blood from all 30 or so PTCy patients who had 1-year posttransplant specimens underwent TRB sequencing. In 3 patients, up to roughly 3 additional blood samples taken between 2 and 5.2 years after transplant also underwent TRB sequencing, as did pretransplant blood from 4 patients. Because TRA and TRB clonality were tightly correlated in 8 or 9 samples, subsequent TCR analyses were focused on TRB only. Public TRB sequences were searched against a database of over 3,500 sequences associated with responses to pathogens, tumor antigens, self-antigens and alloantigens. On the study overall, not on this receptor specifically: The TRB repertoires of T cells infiltrating skin or the GI tract showed only limited overlap with the TRB repertoires found in blood. Donor-recipient similarity was low at 1-2 months but rose over the first year, and later blood repertoires were often dominated by donor CD8+ memory clones. Across the 35 to 45 patients, TRB clonality was highly associated with recipient CMV seropositivity and CMV reactivation, and diversity with PTCy was similar to that in the CNI/methotrexate controls.

Viable CD3+CD4+ or CD3+CD8+ cells that were CCR7+CD45RA+CD45RO-CD95-CD27+CD28+ were classified as naive T cells. On the day of marrow donation, related bone marrow donors gave peripheral blood samples. Peripheral blood and bone marrow mononuclear cells were isolated by Ficoll-Hypaque density centrifugation and cryopreserved. CD4+ and CD8+ T cells, including naive and memory subsets, were sorted by FACS using a FACSAria II. TRB sequencing was run on genomic DNA with either the immunoSEQ assay at survey resolution or the hsTCRB kit. The authors' analysis ran thus. Initial read processing used immunoSEQ software, and repertoire analyses used the LymphoSeq R package. For each TRB dataset, clonality was calculated as 1 minus normalized Shannon entropy, and the Gini coefficient was computed as well. Phenotypes of unsorted samples were inferred by mapping TRB sequences from sorted subsets of the recipient or donor onto unsorted samples of the same recipient. Drawn from immuneACCESS, this table holds only the in-frame rearrangements with V and J called that TCRdb kept. Clones are partly lost; checked studies trace under half to an unresolved V gene and leave the rest unexplained. D and trimming were read from the DNA, whereas the V and J calls and clone size are those reported in that table. This sample has about 30,000 clones in its table, and roughly 90% of those were observed once. The biggest ten clones account for approximately 0.098% of the sample.

This TCR was sampled from a young man in good health and a related stem cell transplant donor. The sequenced material came from naive CD4+ T cells sorted from blood.

DNA sequence: TGTGCCAGCAGCCTCACGGGGGACCCATACACCGGGGAGCTGTTTTTT. Its protein product is CASSLTGDPYTGELFF. The rearrangement joined TRBV14 to TRBJ2-2; perhaps TRBD2 is the D gene, with 6 bases matching. The CDR3 sequence holds 16 residues, the cysteine and phenylalanine included. Here the CDR3 DNA is all that survives: 48 bases in frame from base 1. Trimming removed 4 bases from V and 3 bases from J, leaving 15 bases between the germline ends. Reading the germline V gene gives CDR1 SGHDN and CDR2 FVKESK.